The 4 T cell receptor beta chains in this list originate from one sample, sequenced in a study of preoperative IRX-2 immunotherapy in early breast cancer. Treatment here: preoperative locoregional IRX-2 cytokine immunotherapy. Sequencing used immunoSEQ multiplex PCR; TCRdb keeps in-frame clones, though not all of them. The table shows about 34,000 clones, with more than 90% occurring only once. This sample was taken from a patient treated with IRX-2 immunotherapy. These receptors were collected from a human donor with breast cancer.

J is TRBJ2-6 and V is TRBV6-4; D ambiguous. Trimming left V 0 bases short and J 7 bases short, with 7 bases between. The CDR3 covers 14 residues. Germline assignment: CDR1 MRHNA and CDR2 SNTAGT. The CDR3 spells CASSDSGEANVLTF. The CDR3 DNA follows: TGTGCCAGCAGTGACTCGGGCGAAGCCAACGTCCTGACTTTC.

V usage is TRBV7-3 and J usage is TRBJ2-3; no firm D call. Germline CDR1 reads SGHTA; CDR2 reads FQGTGA. The V and J ends lost 2 bases and 8 bases respectively, with 14 bases between them. The CDR3 length is 14 residues. This chain's CDR3 is CASSLGSDLGTQYF. DNA for the CDR3: TGTGCCAGCAGCTTAGGGTCTGACCTGGGTACGCAGTATTTT.

The chain is built from TRBV7-3 and TRBJ2-5, with 9 positions matching TRBD1. V shed 0 bases and J 3 bases; nucleotides not matched to a gene: 2. Germline lookup yields CDR1 SGHTA and CDR2 FQGTGA. This CDR3 is built from 15 residues. CDR3 DNA sequence: TGTGCCAGCAGCTTAACCGGGACAGGGAAAGAGACCCAGTACTTC. Protein sequence: CASSLTGTGKETQYF.

The chain carries TRBV6-1 and TRBJ1-1; D not resolved. CDR3 length: 13 residues. The germline V gene encodes CDR1 MNHNS and CDR2 SASEGT. V was pared by 5 bases and J by 5 bases, with 12 bases between. CDR3 in amino acids: CASSSRLGTEAFF. The CDR3 DNA reads TGTGCCAGCAGTTCTCGTCTGGGTACTGAAGCTTTCTTT.